This record looks at one TCR beta chain sequence and its context. Its antigen is undetermined. This sample is part of a study of cytomegalovirus exposure and HLA in healthy donors. Turning to the study itself: The use of the same platform for the 100 to 150 validation repertoires and the roughly 700 first-cohort repertoires was reported by a later analysis.

Produced via immunoSEQ multiplex PCR; TCRdb's table is partial and in-frame only. The sample has tens of thousands of clones; about 92% are singletons. Among the 100 to 150 subjects of the validation cohort, separate from the roughly 670-subject first cohort, were the donors. Germline values: CDR1 GTSNPN, CDR2 SVGIG (reference sequence). The trim removed 5 bases at V and 2 bases at J, leaving 3 bases unmatched. CDR3 length: 13 residues. Findings of the study overall: Accounts indicate the classifier identified cytomegalovirus status with strong specificity and sensitivity. The study listed 164 cytomegalovirus-associated TCR beta chains.

The sequence derives from a woman under 30 in good health and CMV-seronegative. Sequencing input: PBMCs. The genes are TRBV30 and TRBJ1-5; TRBD1 matches at 7 bases. CDR3 loop: CAWAQGGNQPQHF. The CDR3 DNA reads TGTGCCTGGGCCCAGGGGGGCAATCAGCCCCAGCATTTT.